A single TCR beta chain is shown here with its context. These data are taken from a study of blood T cell repertoires in COVID-19. Overall study: From the United States, Italy and Spain came samples of acute and convalescent COVID-19.

Trimming removed 4 bases at V and 7 bases at J, with 7 bases between. The CDR3 has 11 residues. Grouping used clinical history reported by participants in a survey and questionnaire. Per the original data handling: It was from reference gene primer amplification that nucleated cell counts were estimated. Sequenced by immunoSEQ multiplex PCR; TCRdb stores in-frame clones only, minus some. V and J calls and clone size follow that table, whereas D and trimming were derived from the DNA. Of some 270,000 clones listed, 90% are singletons. The sequence came from a woman in her twenties or thirties with acute COVID-19. The sample taken for sequencing was PBMCs or T cells enriched from blood (not recorded which). This chain joins TRBV12-3 or TRBV12-4 and TRBJ1-1; unclear D gene. The CDR3 here is CASSSRGEAFF. DNA for the CDR3: TGTGCCAGCAGTTCCCGGGGTGAAGCTTTCTTT.